The 12 T cell receptor beta chains presented below share a single source sample, sequenced in a study of blood T cell repertoires in COVID-19. Libraries were prepared by immunoSEQ multiplex PCR; TCRdb keeps only in-frame clonotypes and omits some of them. The table shows roughly 570,000 clones, with around 90% occurring only once. Sequences were obtained from peripheral blood. These receptors all stem from a woman in her forties or fifties with COVID-19, enrolled during active disease.

The chain employs TRBV6-5 and TRBJ1-1; D remains ambiguous. Germline assignment: CDR1 MNHEY and CDR2 SVGAGI. Between the trimmed V and J ends, which lost 1 base and 6 bases, there was a span of 9 bases. The CDR3 totals 13 residues. The CDR3 spells CASSYYQNAEAFF. The DNA of the CDR3 is TGTGCCAGCAGTTACTACCAGAATGCTGAAGCTTTCTTT.

The chain recombines TRBV24-1 with TRBJ2-2, with TRBD1 matching over 7 bases. The CDR3 is made up of 17 amino acids. In germline, CDR1 is KGHDR, CDR2 SFDVKD. The J segment lost 2 bases and the V segment lost 5 bases, leaving 10 bases of the junction unmatched. DNA for the CDR3: TGTGCCACCAGTGGAAGAAGGACAGGCGTTAACACCGGGGAGCTGTTTTTT. Protein sequence: CATSGRRTGVNTGELFF.

V and J are TRBV28 and TRBJ1-1, with 9 bases aligning to TRBD1. V lost 2 bases, J lost 11 bases, and 6 bases stayed unmatched. The germline V gene has CDR1 MDHEN and CDR2 SYDVKM. CDR3 length: 13 amino acids. CDR3 residues: CASSLTGGVGAFF. CDR3 in DNA: TGTGCCAGCAGTTTAACAGGGGGCGTAGGGGCTTTCTTT.

The J gene is TRBJ2-7, the V gene TRBV5-1; 9 nucleotides align to TRBD1. Per germline, CDR1 SGHRS and CDR2 YFSETQ. The CDR3 sequence is 17 residues long. Unmatched junction bases numbered 10, after V lost 0 bases and J lost 3 bases. CDR3 nucleotide sequence: TGCGCCAGCAGCTTGGAATCTATGGGACAGGGATTCTACGAGCAGTACTTC. Its translation: CASSLESMGQGFYEQYF. The full variable domain, in which reference TRBV5-1 and TRBJ2-7 provide the parts outside the CDR3, is KAGVTQTPRYLIKTRGQQVTLSCSPISGHRSVSWYQQTPGQGLQFLFEYFSETQRNKGNFPGRFSGRQFSNSRSEMNVSTLELGDSALYLCASSLESMGQGFYEQYFGPGTRLTVT.

This clone was seen only a few times. The rearrangement uses TRBV6-5 and TRBJ2-7, with TRBD1 identical over 10 bases. The CDR3 covers 15 residues. The germline CDR1 and CDR2 sequences are MNHEY and SVGAGI. V trimming: 2 bases; J trimming: 2 bases; junction bases outside the gene matches: 3. DNA for the CDR3: TGTGCCAGCAGTTACGGGACAGGGGAAACCTACGAGCAGTACTTC. The encoded protein is CASSYGTGETYEQYF.

The V call is TRBV5-1, the J call TRBJ2-1, with D perhaps matching TRBD1 (6 bases). This CDR3 contains 16 residues. V lost 4 bases and J 12 bases, leaving 26 bases between the germline ends. From germline, CDR1 is SGHRS and CDR2 YFSETQ. The CDR3 DNA reads as TGCGCCAGCAGCCCGAGGGGGTTGAAAGGACAATGGGTGCAGTTCTTC. Residues: CASSPRGLKGQWVQFF.

This clone was seen just once. The V gene is TRBV30, the J gene TRBJ2-7, with a weak D call TRBD2 (5 bases). Trimming cost V 4 bases and J 1 base, with 11 bases left between them. The CDR3 consists of 13 residues. Per the germline V gene, CDR1 is GTSNPN and CDR2 is SVGIG (reference sequence). CDR3 bases: TGTGCCTGGACTAGCCGATATTCCTACGAGCAGTACTTC. It yields the protein CAWTSRYSYEQYF.

This chain links TRBV6-1 with TRBJ1-3; D is unclear. This CDR3 is built from 15 residues. Trimming took off 2 bases at V and 1 base at J, with 9 bases between the two ends. Germline V CDR1 and CDR2: MNHNS, SASEGT. CDR3 sequence: CASSENTGSGNTIYF. CDR3 sequence (DNA): TGTGCCAGCAGTGAAAACACGGGGTCTGGAAACACCATATATTTT.

The genes are TRBV2 and TRBJ2-7; 7 positions agree with TRBD2. The CDR3 spans 12 residues. Germline CDR1 SNHLY, CDR2 FYNNEI. The V gene end was trimmed by 4 bases and the J gene end by 3 bases; junction bases not matched to a gene: 0. CDR3 sequence reads: CASSGGSYEQYF. The CDR3 bases are TGTGCCAGCAGTGGCGGGAGCTACGAGCAGTACTTC. The entire variable domain, with the rest obtained from reference TRBV2 and TRBJ2-7, is as follows: EPEVTQTPSHQVTQMGQEVILRCVPISNHLYFYWYRQILGQKVEFLVSFYNNEISEKSEIFDDQFSVERPDGSNFTLKIRSTKLEDSAMYFCASSGGSYEQYFGPGTRLTVT.

The chain carries TRBV25-1 and TRBJ2-3; no firm D call. This CDR3 contains 18 residues. CDR1 and CDR2 from the germline V gene are MGHDK and SYGVNS. V lost 8 bases, J lost 1 base, and 25 bases lay in between. The CDR3 DNA is TGTGCCAGCGCTGGCTATGTCCCCGGGTCACGTGGCACAGATACGCAGTATTTT. Its translation is CASAGYVPGSRGTDTQYF. The full variable domain, its missing parts supplied by reference TRBV25-1 and TRBJ2-3, is EADIYQTPRYLVIGTGKKITLECSQTMGHDKMYWYQQDPGMELHLIHYSYGVNSTEKGDLSSESTVSRIRTEHFPLTLESARPSHTSQYLCASAGYVPGSRGTDTQYFGPGTRLTVL.

The chain couples TRBV5-1 to TRBJ2-3, with D perhaps matching TRBD2 (7 bases). Germline V CDR1 and CDR2: SGHRS, YFSETQ. The CDR3 spans 14 residues. V was trimmed by 7 bases and J by 7 bases, leaving 19 bases between them. CDR3 in amino acids: CASGRGESTHTQYF. The CDR3 coding sequence is TGCGCCAGCGGGAGGGGGGAATCAACACATACGCAGTATTTT.

A single count supports this clone. The genes are TRBV10-3 and TRBJ2-2; 9 positions match TRBD1. The trim removed 4 bases at V and 5 bases at J, leaving 11 bases unmatched. This CDR3 region has 17 residues. Germline V gene data show CDR1 as ENHRY and CDR2 as SYGVKD. Written as DNA, the CDR3 is TGTGCCATCAGTGGAACTTTACCGGGACAGGGTACCGGGGAGCTGTTTTTT. Translation gives CAISGTLPGQGTGELFF.